These T cell receptor beta chains were read from a single sample in a study of CXCR3-negative and CXCR3-positive naive CD8 T cells. TCRdb re-called the 5' RACE reads, yielding one record per CDR3 amino acid sequence without DNA. Its table records over 20,000 distinct CDR3 sequences. The sample taken for sequencing was naive CXCR3- CD8+ T cells from blood. These receptors originate from a human donor in good health. Some clones in this sample may be carry-over from other donors' samples. Each CDR3 is given with its conserved first and last residue. The order of the fields is J gene, clone size, V gene, CDR3 protein. Only some rows state a clone size, as once, few, many or a class for expanded clones.

TRBJ1-2	NA	TRBV4-3	CASSHGPDYGYTF
TRBJ1-1	NA	TRBV6-5	CASSYSGQPNTEAFF
TRBJ2-7	NA	TRBV29-1	CSVQTSGTYEQYF
TRBJ2-1	NA	TRBV6-2/TRBV6-3	CASSYGGREDEQFF
TRBJ1-2	NA	TRBV14	CASSDQTGEVYGYTF
TRBJ2-1	NA	TRBV12-3/TRBV12-4	CASSPWTGRDEQFF
TRBJ2-5	NA	TRBV4-1	CASSQGTRGVETQYF
TRBJ1-4	NA	TRBV7-9	CASSLAQRGDEKLFF
TRBJ1-1	NA	TRBV7-9	CASSFSAEAFF
TRBJ1-5	NA	TRBV6-2/TRBV6-3	CASSYLRGPNQPQHF
TRBJ2-3	NA	TRBV7-3	CASSLSASSTDTQYF
TRBJ1-4	NA	TRBV5-5	CASSHRSIGAGSEEKLFF
TRBJ1-1	NA	TRBV7-6	CASSGPGGGTEAFF
TRBJ1-5	medium-sized	TRBV28	CASSLLQDHQPQHF
TRBJ1-2	NA	TRBV3-1	CASSSRDRGNYGYTF
TRBJ1-1	NA	TRBV12-3/TRBV12-4	CASSLTGGMNTEAFF
TRBJ2-7	medium-sized	TRBV28	CASSWTGGSYEQYF
TRBJ2-3	NA	TRBV25-1	CASSKPGQAVPDTQYF
TRBJ2-7	NA	TRBV29-1	CSVEDPGDRDSEQYF
TRBJ2-7	NA	TRBV29-1	CSVDGVGQGVSYEQYF
TRBJ2-7	NA	TRBV3-1	CASSQDPPYEQYF
TRBJ2-1	medium-sized	TRBV2	CASTLDTLRNEQFF
TRBJ2-5	NA	TRBV10-3	CASRDRGPETQYF
TRBJ2-7	NA	TRBV15	CATSVSGTYEQYF
TRBJ2-1	NA	TRBV15	CATSRDGASAYNEQFF
TRBJ1-2	NA	TRBV27	CASGSTGTDYGYTF
TRBJ2-7	NA	TRBV29-1	CSIGGGGYEQYF
TRBJ2-1	NA	TRBV20-1	CSLPLGGTSSYNEQFF
TRBJ2-5	NA	TRBV27	CASSPYIGLGETQYF
TRBJ2-4	NA	TRBV25-1	CASSVGTGGIQYF
TRBJ2-7	medium-sized	TRBV7-8	CASSPVDRGLDEQYF
TRBJ1-1	NA	TRBV11-2	CASSPKRGNTEAFF
TRBJ2-1	NA	TRBV2	CASSGVVAHNEQFF
TRBJ1-5	NA	TRBV7-3	CASSQGGSQPQHF
TRBJ2-3	NA	TRBV7-6	CASSYEVPTDTQYF
TRBJ2-5	NA	TRBV6-5	CASSPPGVRETQYF
TRBJ2-1	NA	TRBV6-4	CASSVLAGADNEQFF
TRBJ1-1	NA	TRBV7-9	CASSYGPQGAFF
TRBJ2-7	NA	TRBV7-9	CASSLGGGYEQYF
TRBJ2-1	NA	TRBV3-1	CASSPYTSGGADEQFF
TRBJ2-7	NA	TRBV28	CASSSRLLYEQYF
TRBJ2-1	NA	TRBV6-4	CASSDSGAAEQFF
TRBJ1-2	NA	TRBV13	CASSPRDRGGYTF
TRBJ2-5	NA	TRBV11-2	CASSLVGTVGKTQYF
TRBJ1-4	NA	TRBV27	CASSLTGAGANEKLFF